This TCR beta chain was found in a study of cytomegalovirus exposure and HLA in healthy donors. The PCR ran on 60 Vbeta and 13 Jbeta primers. Assay: immunoSEQ multiplex PCR; the TCRdb copy retains only in-frame clones and omits some. Found here are about 150,000 clones, just over 75% of them singletons; the top ten hold 1.4%. Germline V gene sequence: CDR1 ENHRY, CDR2 SYGVKD. This CDR3 is 15 amino acids long. The V gene end was trimmed by 6 bases and the J gene end by 3 bases; junction bases not matched to a gene: 3. This rearrangement joins TRBV10-3 to TRBJ2-7, with 15 bases that match TRBD2. The TCR originated in a woman in her 30s in good health and CMV-seropositive. The sequenced sample consisted of PBMCs. CDR3 residues: CAIRGTSGRNYEQYF. The CDR3 DNA follows: TGTGCCATCAGAGGGACTAGCGGGAGGAACTACGAGCAGTACTTC.